This TCR beta chain came from a study of T cells after yellow fever vaccination. Findings and limits, study-wide: The study re-detected most primary-vaccination clones after the booster (approximately 96% CD4, approximately 88% CD8).

Germline V gene data show CDR1 as SGDLS and CDR2 as YYNGEE. CDR3 length equals 15 residues. V gave up 5 bases and J gave up 4 bases, with 15 bases separating them. One entry per CDR3 protein results from TCRdb running MiXCR on the 5' RACE reads. The table includes 400,000 to 450,000 distinct CDR3 sequences, about 19% detected once. Remarks on this clonotype: What it recognizes is unknown.

The starting material was PBMCs, obtained before the yellow fever booster vaccination. The source is a man aged 18 to 29 who received the YFV17D yellow fever vaccine. The J gene is TRBJ2-2, the V gene TRBV9; the D is unclear. CDR3 amino acids: CASRPGPAITGELFF. The CDR3 coding sequence is TGTGCCAGCAGACCAGGACCTGCTATCACCGGGGAGCTGTTTTTT. The variable domain in full, completed from reference TRBV9 and TRBJ2-2, reads DSGVTQTPKHLITATGQRVTLRCSPRSGDLSVYWYQQSLDQGLQFLIQYYNGEERAKGNILERFSAQQFPDLHSELNLSSLELGDSALYFCASRPGPAITGELFFGEGSRLTVL.